One and the same sample provided the 29 T cell receptor beta chains below, sequenced in a study of regulatory T cells in long-lasting Graves disease. Assembly of TCR beta libraries relied on iRepertoire HTBI primers together with Arm-PCR of CDR3 regions. Each CDR3 protein is one row after TCRdb ran MiXCR on the multiplex PCR reads. This sample has more than 450,000 distinct CDR3 sequences; 12% occur once, and the top ten carry approximately 9%. Documented time point: newly diagnosed GD, antithyroid drugs for less than 3 months. The authors made the TCR library using RNA they extracted from PBMCs. This same sample was also part of a study on T cells in Graves' hyperthyroidism and ophthalmopathy.

This sample comprised peripheral blood mononuclear cells (PBMCs), obtained at new diagnosis, from a patient treated with antithyroid drugs. Receptors were obtained from a young woman with Graves disease.

This clonotype was counted only a few times. The V gene is TRBV7-2, the J gene TRBJ1-2; perhaps TRBD1 as D (6 bases). Trimming removed 5 bases at V and 4 bases at J, with 20 bases between. Germline V CDR1 and CDR2: SGHTA, FQGNSA. This CDR3 has 16 residues. CDR3 amino acids: CASSGGGATAVYGYTF. For the CDR3, the DNA is TGTGCCAGCAGCGGGGGGGGGGCGACAGCAGTCTATGGCTACACCTTC.

This clonotype appeared a few times. This sequence joins TRBV18 and TRBJ2-1; D is undetermined. The germline V gene encodes CDR1 KGHSH and CDR2 LQKENI. CDR3 length: 14 residues. Between the trimmed V and J ends, which lost 2 bases and 10 bases, there was a span of 15 bases. As DNA, the CDR3 is TGTGCCAGCTCACCATTCGACCTTCGAGGCGAGCAGTTCTTC. Translation gives CASSPFDLRGEQFF.

This clonotype was recorded at least ten times. The chain links TRBV10-3 to TRBJ2-5, with D perhaps matching TRBD1 (6 bases). The CDR3 length is 16 residues. The germline V gene has CDR1 ENHRY and CDR2 SYGVKD. V lost 5 bases to trimming and J lost 1 base, with 17 bases between them. CDR3 sequence reads: CAISQTGLSSQETQYF. The DNA for the CDR3 is TGTGCCATCAGTCAGACAGGCCTAAGCTCCCAAGAGACCCAGTACTTC.

V gene TRBV9 combines with J gene TRBJ2-5; D is possibly TRBD2 (6 bases). CDR1 is SGDLS, CDR2 YYNGEE, per germline. V dropped 6 bases and J dropped 3 bases, with 15 bases sitting between them. The CDR3 contains 14 residues. CDR3 protein: CASNLEGGEETQYF. CDR3 coding DNA: TGTGCCAGCAACTTGGAGGGCGGGGAAGAGACCCAGTACTTC.

The table lists this clonotype with many counts. CDR3 sequence reads: CASSPTATSGNTIYF. Here the CDR3 DNA reads TGTGCCAGCTCACCGACAGCGACCTCTGGAAACACCATATATTTT. The chain employs TRBV18 and TRBJ1-3; D may be TRBD1 (5 bases). Germline V CDR1 and CDR2: KGHSH, LQKENI. V was clipped by 3 bases and J by 0 bases, with 9 bases between them. The CDR3 runs 15 residues.

This clonotype occurred many times. J is TRBJ2-2 and V is TRBV25-1; 7 nucleotides line up with TRBD2. This CDR3 spans 15 amino acids. In germline, CDR1 is MGHDK, CDR2 SYGVNS. Trimming at V came to 3 bases and at J to 6 bases, leaving 7 bases not matched to a gene. Here the CDR3 reads CASSDWQGGAGELFF. DNA for the CDR3: TGTGCCAGCAGTGATTGGCAGGGAGGGGCCGGGGAGCTGTTTTTT. Filled out from reference TRBV25-1 and TRBJ2-2, the complete variable domain reads EADIYQTPRYLVIGTGKKITLECSQTMGHDKMYWYQQDPGMELHLIHYSYGVNSTEKGDLSSESTVSRIRTEHFPLTLESARPSHTSQYLCASSDWQGGAGELFFGEGSRLTVL.

Turning to this clonotype: A much more abundant neighbour one base away suggests this may be a read error. This chain joins TRBV10-3 and TRBJ2-1; 13 bases are a match to TRBD2. The CDR3 runs to 17 residues. The trim removed 6 bases at V and 5 bases at J, leaving 10 bases unmatched. Germline CDR1 reads ENHRY; CDR2 reads SYGVKD. The CDR3 nucleotides read TGTGCCATCAGGATGACTAGCGGGAGGAGACACGACAATGAGCAGTTCTTC. Translating gives CAIRMTSGRRHDNEQFF.

The V call is TRBV24-1, the J call TRBJ2-3, with D perhaps matching TRBD1 or TRBD2 (5 bases each). CDR1 KGHDR and CDR2 SFDVKD come from the germline V gene. This CDR3 has 13 residues. V was cut by 3 bases and J by 7 bases, with 10 bases left in between. CDR3 amino acids: CATSDGPGHTQYF. CDR3 in DNA: TGTGCCACCAGTGATGGCCCGGGACATACGCAGTATTTT.

The chain couples TRBV7-9 to TRBJ2-3; D ambiguous. Germline V gene data show CDR1 as SEHNR and CDR2 as FQNEAQ (reference sequence). V was trimmed by 0 bases and J by 1 base, leaving 8 bases between them. The CDR3 has 15 residues. CDR3 bases: TGTGCCAGCAGCTTAGCTAGGTCCCGCACAGATACGCAGTATTTT. Protein product: CASSLARSRTDTQYF.

V and J are TRBV20-1 and TRBJ2-7; D is possibly TRBD2 (6 bases). Per germline, CDR1 DFQATT and CDR2 SNEGSKA (reference sequence). The length of the CDR3 is 14 residues. V was trimmed by 6 bases and J by 4 bases, leaving 19 bases between them. The CDR3 sequence: CSAVGAGPYYEQYF. In nucleotides, the CDR3 is TGCAGTGCCGTGGGTGCGGGGCCCTATTACGAGCAGTACTTC.

This clonotype was counted at least ten times. V gene TRBV7-9 combines with J gene TRBJ2-3; tentatively, D is TRBD1 or TRBD2 (5 bases each). This CDR3 has 15 residues. Trimming pared 6 bases from V and 3 bases from J, leaving 16 bases between. Germline V gene sequence: CDR1 SEHNR, CDR2 FQNEAQ (reference sequence). CDR3 sequence: CASSPTGTRTDTQYF. The CDR3 DNA follows: TGTGCCAGCAGTCCTACCGGGACCCGGACAGATACGCAGTATTTT.

The chain is built from TRBV2 and TRBJ2-6; possibly TRBD1 for D (5 bases). Germline CDR1 SNHLY, CDR2 FYNNEI. V was shortened by 4 bases and J by 4 bases, with 11 bases between the two germline ends. The CDR3 consists of 15 residues. CDR3 bases: TGTGCCAGCAGTGCGCGCAGACAGGGGGCCAACGTCCTGACTTTC. This sequence encodes CASSARRQGANVLTF.

This clonotype was counted ten times or more. The rearrangement uses TRBV12-3 or TRBV12-4 and TRBJ2-7; D is perhaps TRBD2 (5 bases). The CDR3 runs to 12 residues. Trimming removed 6 bases from V and 4 bases from J, with 10 bases in between. This CDR3 is CASREENYEQYF. The CDR3 bases are TGTGCCAGCAGGGAGGAAAATTACGAGCAGTACTTC.

This clonotype has ten or more counts. The chain joins TRBV11-2 to TRBJ2-1; unclear D gene. The CDR3 contains 14 residues. The germline CDR1 and CDR2 sequences are SGHAT and FQNNGV. V lost 2 bases and J 2 bases, leaving 7 bases between the germline ends. The CDR3 DNA reads as TGTGCCAGCAGCTTATCTACAGCCTACAATGAGCAGTTCTTC. Translating it yields CASSLSTAYNEQFF.

The J gene is TRBJ2-3, the V gene TRBV6-5; D perhaps matches TRBD2 (5 bases). CDR1 is MNHEY, CDR2 SVGAGI, per germline. V was pared by 1 base and J by 2 bases, with 13 bases between. CDR3 length: 16 amino acids. Here the CDR3 DNA reads TGTGCCAGCAGTTACTTGAGGGCGGGCGCCACAGATACGCAGTATTTT. Translated, it gives CASSYLRAGATDTQYF.

Many counts were recorded for this clonotype. The chain couples TRBV10-3 to TRBJ1-5; perhaps TRBD1 as D (6 bases). The length of the CDR3 is 14 residues. From germline, CDR1 is ENHRY and CDR2 SYGVKD. Trimming stripped 6 bases from V and 0 bases from J, with 9 bases between. Written as DNA, the CDR3 is TGTGCCATCAGGGGGGACAATAGCAATCAGCCCCAGCATTTT. Its translation is CAIRGDNSNQPQHF.

This clonotype showed up many times. The gene calls are TRBV19 and TRBJ1-3, with 9 bases aligning to TRBD1. The CDR3 is made up of 15 amino acids. The V gene's germline CDR1 is LNHDA and CDR2 SQIVND (reference sequence). V was pared by 7 bases and J by 2 bases, with 6 bases of the junction left unmatched. The CDR3 region is CASNTGGAAGNTIYF. The CDR3 coding sequence is TGTGCCAGTAACACAGGGGGCGCCGCTGGAAACACCATATATTTT.

This clonotype was seen repeatedly, ten times or more. The chain is built from TRBV15 and TRBJ2-5; tentative D call: TRBD2 (7 bases). Germline-derived CDR1 and CDR2 are LNHNV and YYDKDF (reference sequence). V lost 3 bases, J lost 9 bases, and 20 bases lay in between. The CDR3 totals 15 residues. This CDR3 reads CATSRGRGAVEAQYF. The CDR3, as DNA: TGTGCCACCAGCAGGGGCCGGGGGGCGGTGGAGGCCCAGTACTTC. The entire variable domain, with the rest obtained from reference TRBV15 and TRBJ2-5, is as follows: DAMVIQNPRYQVTQFGKPVTLSCSQTLNHNVMYWYQQKSSQAPKLLFHYYDKDFNNEADTPDNFQSRRPNTSFCFLDIRSPGLGDTAMYLCATSRGRGAVEAQYFGPGTRLLVL.

The chain is built from TRBV5-6 and TRBJ2-5; D unclear. Trimming removed 4 bases from V and 5 bases from J, with 15 bases in between. Germline assignment: CDR1 SGHDT and CDR2 YYEEEE. The CDR3 covers 14 residues. The CDR3 spells CASSLALGWETQYF. CDR3 nucleotides: TGTGCCAGCAGCCTCGCTTTGGGGTGGGAGACCCAGTACTTC.

This clonotype occurred many times. The genes are TRBV9 and TRBJ2-1; D is ambiguous. This CDR3 is 16 amino acids long. Germline CDR1 reads SGDLS; CDR2 reads YYNGEE. Trimming pared 0 bases from V and 5 bases from J, leaving 15 bases between. CDR3 in amino acids: CASSVEIRGFHNEQFF. CDR3 coding DNA: TGTGCCAGCAGCGTAGAGATCCGAGGATTTCACAATGAGCAGTTCTTC.

There are many counts of this clonotype. The chain joins TRBV28 to TRBJ2-7; 9 nucleotides line up with TRBD2. This CDR3 spans 18 amino acids. Per germline, CDR1 MDHEN and CDR2 SYDVKM. With 6 bases clipped from V and 6 bases from J, the junction kept 21 bases outside the gene matches. The chain's CDR3 is CASRPWWVREGRVGEQYF. CDR3 DNA sequence: TGTGCCAGCAGGCCCTGGTGGGTGCGGGAGGGCCGGGTGGGCGAGCAGTACTTC.

This chain links TRBV11-2 with TRBJ2-7, with no clear D. Between the trimmed V and J ends, which lost 4 bases and 7 bases, there was a span of 26 bases. Germline V gene data show CDR1 as SGHAT and CDR2 as FQNNGV. This CDR3 region has 17 residues. CDR3 loop: CASSSALNTAIPYEQYF. CDR3 DNA: TGTGCCAGCAGCTCCGCTCTGAATACCGCGATTCCTTATGAGCAGTACTTC. Looking up the rest from reference TRBV11-2 and TRBJ2-7 gives the full variable domain: EAGVAQSPRYKIIEKRQSVAFWCNPISGHATLYWYQQILGQGPKLLIQFQNNGVVDDSQLPKDRFSAERLKGVDSTLKIQPAKLEDSAVYLCASSSALNTAIPYEQYFGPGTRLTVT.

At least ten counts were recorded for this clonotype. The V and J genes are TRBV19 and TRBJ1-1, with D perhaps matching TRBD1 (5 bases). Germline V gene sequence: CDR1 LNHDA, CDR2 SQIVND (reference sequence). The CDR3 runs 14 residues. Between the trimmed V and J ends, which lost 3 bases and 1 base, there was a span of 9 bases. The CDR3 loop is CASSMRQRNTEAFF. CDR3 sequence (DNA): TGTGCCAGTAGTATGCGACAGAGGAACACTGAAGCTTTCTTT.

A few counts support this clonotype. The rearrangement joins TRBV19 to TRBJ1-1; D not certain. The V end lost 5 bases, the J end lost 0 bases, and 16 bases lay between the germline ends. Germline V gene data show CDR1 as LNHDA and CDR2 as SQIVND (reference sequence). The length of the CDR3 is 16 residues. The CDR3 here is CASSVWGGRMNTEAFF. The CDR3 nucleotides are TGTGCCAGTAGTGTGTGGGGTGGGCGGATGAACACTGAAGCTTTCTTT.

This clonotype was recorded many times. CDR3: CASSLDWSGDEQFF. As DNA, the CDR3 is TGTGCCAGCAGCTTAGATTGGAGTGGGGATGAGCAGTTCTTC. The chain combines TRBV11-2 with TRBJ2-1; D not certain. The CDR3 extends over 14 amino acids. Trimming removed 0 bases at V and 8 bases at J, with 11 bases between. The germline V gene has CDR1 SGHAT and CDR2 FQNNGV.

V and J are TRBV19 and TRBJ1-6; the D is unclear. Germline V gene lookup returns CDR1 LNHDA and CDR2 SQIVND (reference sequence). The CDR3 extends over 13 amino acids. Trimming stripped 5 bases from V and 10 bases from J, with 12 bases between. CDR3 region: CASSVYGRSPLHF. The DNA of the CDR3 is TGTGCCAGTAGTGTTTACGGGAGATCACCCCTCCACTTT.

This sequence joins TRBV20-1 and TRBJ2-1; tentatively, D is TRBD1 (6 bases). Trimming took 2 bases from V and 3 from J, leaving 8 bases between them. This CDR3 spans 13 amino acids. Looked up from germline, CDR1 is DFQATT and CDR2 is SNEGSKA (reference sequence). The CDR3 coding sequence is TGCAGTGCTAGACTGGGACACTACAATGAGCAGTTCTTC. Amino acids: CSARLGHYNEQFF.

CDR3: CSALDSSGNTIYF. The DNA for the CDR3 is TGCAGTGCTCTGGACAGCTCTGGAAACACCATATATTTT. The V and J genes are TRBV20-1 and TRBJ1-3; a possible D gene is TRBD1 (6 bases). CDR1 and CDR2 from the germline V gene are DFQATT and SNEGSKA (reference sequence). The V gene lost 5 bases and the J gene lost 0 bases, with 8 bases spanning the gap. CDR3 length: 13 amino acids.

This clonotype occurred a few times. The chain has TRBV4-3 and TRBJ2-1; 9 bases match TRBD2. Germline V CDR1 and CDR2: LGHNA, YSLEER. The CDR3 has 17 amino acids. Trimming cost V 0 bases and J 3 bases; bases outside gene matches: 6. The CDR3 DNA is TGCGCCAGCAGCCAAGATGGTAGCGGGAGTTTCTACAATGAGCAGTTCTTC. This encodes CASSQDGSGSFYNEQFF.